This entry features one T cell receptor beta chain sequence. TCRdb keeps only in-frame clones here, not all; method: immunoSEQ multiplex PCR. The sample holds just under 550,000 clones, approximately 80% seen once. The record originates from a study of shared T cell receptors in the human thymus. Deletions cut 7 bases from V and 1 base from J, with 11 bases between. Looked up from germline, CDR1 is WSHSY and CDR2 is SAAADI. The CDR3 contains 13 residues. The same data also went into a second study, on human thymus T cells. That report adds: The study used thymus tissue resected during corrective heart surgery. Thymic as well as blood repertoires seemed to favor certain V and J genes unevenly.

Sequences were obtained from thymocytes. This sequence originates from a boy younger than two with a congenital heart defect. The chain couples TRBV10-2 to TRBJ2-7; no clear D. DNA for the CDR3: TGCGCCAGCAAGGTCCTAGAGTCCTACGAGCAGTACTTC. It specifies CASKVLESYEQYF.